This entry lists 31 T cell receptor beta chains sequenced from one sample in a study of shared clonotypes between healthy human individuals. Profiling relied on immunoSEQ multiplex PCR, and the TCRdb table lists in-frame clones only, not all of them. The sample has 600,000 to 750,000 clones; about two thirds are singletons. Sequencing used memory CD4+ T cells sorted from blood. Subset denoted: CD45RA-negative fraction. Receptors originate from a woman aged 30 to 39 in good health.

V usage is TRBV9 and J usage is TRBJ2-5; D is perhaps TRBD1 or TRBD2 (6 bases each). Germline loops: CDR1 SGDLS, CDR2 YYNGEE. Trimming left V 0 bases short and J 4 bases short, with 16 bases between. The CDR3 sequence is 16 residues long. Here the CDR3 DNA reads TGTGCCAGCAGCGTAGGTTTAGCGGTGGGGGCAGAGACCCAGTACTTC. Protein product: CASSVGLAVGAETQYF.

This clone was counted a single time. This chain uses TRBV29-1 with TRBJ1-3, with D tentatively TRBD1 (6 bases). The CDR3 covers 14 residues. The germline V gene encodes CDR1 SQVTM and CDR2 ANQGSEA. The V gene lost 4 bases and the J gene lost 1 base, with 11 bases spanning the gap. The CDR3, as DNA: TGCAGCGTTGGTTCCCAGGGGTCTGGAAACACCATATATTTT. Its translation: CSVGSQGSGNTIYF.

The V and J genes are TRBV9 and TRBJ2-7; 7 bases agree with TRBD1. Germline V gene lookup returns CDR1 SGDLS and CDR2 YYNGEE. The CDR3 is 17 residues long. With V trimmed by 3 bases and J by 6 bases, 18 bases remained unmatched. CDR3 sequence (DNA): TGTGCCAGCAGCGCCGGAATGGGAAGAACCCAGGGGGTCGAGCAGTACTTC. It is translated as CASSAGMGRTQGVEQYF.

The chain employs TRBV12-5 and TRBJ1-5, with 10 nucleotides matching TRBD1. Trimming took 0 bases from V and 4 from J; bases not matched to a gene: 9. The CDR3 totals 18 residues. The germline gives CDR1 LGHNT, CDR2 FRNRAP. The CDR3 DNA sequence: TGTGCTAGTGGTTTGGTACTAACCGCGGGACAGGGGAATCAGCCCCAGCATTTT. Protein product: CASGLVLTAGQGNQPQHF.

This chain connects TRBV19 to TRBJ2-4; 11 bases agree with TRBD1. J lost 4 bases, V lost 4 bases, and 12 bases had no gene match. This CDR3 region has 18 residues. Germline V CDR1 and CDR2: LNHDA, SQIVND (reference sequence). Here the CDR3 reads CASSTPRTGTGGKNIQYF. Written as DNA, the CDR3 is TGTGCCAGTAGTACCCCCCGGACCGGGACAGGGGGGAAAAACATTCAGTACTTC.

The chain employs TRBV19 and TRBJ2-5; a weak D match, TRBD2 (6 bases). The J call is in doubt because the DNA end fits TRBJ2-7 better. Germline V lookup: CDR1 LNHDA, CDR2 SQIVND (reference sequence). The CDR3 sequence is 16 residues long. CDR3 residues: CASSRAGLLSSYEQYF. The CDR3 nucleotides are TGTGCCAGTAGCCGGGCGGGACTTTTGAGCTCCTACGAGCAGTACTTC.

The chain employs TRBV5-1 and TRBJ2-3; 14 nucleotides agree with TRBD2. With 0 bases clipped from V and 0 bases from J, the junction kept 3 bases outside the gene matches. CDR3 size: 18 residues. Germline CDR1 is SGHRS and CDR2 is YFSETQ. CDR3 residues: CASSLGLAGGPSTDTQYF. The CDR3 nucleotides are TGCGCCAGCAGCTTGGGACTAGCGGGAGGGCCGAGCACAGATACGCAGTATTTT.

This clone was counted only a few times. This chain joins TRBV5-1 and TRBJ2-1, with unresolved D. The CDR3 spans 15 residues. Germline lookup yields CDR1 SGHRS and CDR2 YFSETQ. With 0 bases removed from V and 4 bases from J, the gap between germline ends came to 11 bases. The CDR3 DNA sequence: TGCGCCAGCAGCTTGGAGGCAGGTTCTTACAATGAGCAGTTCTTC. Residues: CASSLEAGSYNEQFF.

This chain uses TRBV2 with TRBJ1-2; possibly TRBD1 for D (6 bases). CDR3 length: 15 amino acids. Trimming left V 2 bases short and J 8 bases short, with 18 bases between. Germline values: CDR1 SNHLY, CDR2 FYNNEI. CDR3 protein: CASSENFRGQEGYTF. The CDR3 nucleotides read TGTGCCAGCAGTGAAAATTTCCGGGGGCAGGAAGGCTACACCTTC.

CDR3 in DNA: TGCAGCGCGGACGGCCCCTATGGCTACACCTTC. It encodes CSADGPYGYTF. The V gene is TRBV29-1, the J gene TRBJ1-2, with D uncertain. V was pared by 7 bases and J by 4 bases, with 10 bases between. From germline, CDR1 is SQVTM and CDR2 ANQGSEA. The CDR3 has 11 residues.

Details on this clone: In the same sample, other DNA sequences code for this CDR3. This rearrangement joins TRBV19 to TRBJ1-2; D remains unclear. The ends were cut back, 3 bases at V and 2 bases at J, with 10 bases in the middle. The germline V gene encodes CDR1 LNHDA and CDR2 SQIVND (reference sequence). This CDR3 contains 14 residues. CDR3 region: CASSIHGLNYGYTF. The CDR3 DNA sequence: TGTGCCAGTAGTATTCACGGGTTAAACTATGGCTACACCTTC. Using reference TRBV19 and TRBJ1-2 for the parts outside the CDR3, the full variable domain is DGGITQSPKYLFRKEGQNVTLSCEQNLNHDAMYWYRQDPGQGLRLIYYSQIVNDFQKGDIAEGYSVSREKKESFPLTVTSAQKNPTAFYLCASSIHGLNYGYTFGSGTRLTVV.

The CDR3 protein is CSVRSLAEGTGELFF. The CDR3 DNA follows: TGCAGCGTTCGTTCACTAGCGGAGGGGACCGGGGAGCTGTTTTTT. The rearrangement joins TRBV29-1 to TRBJ2-2, with TRBD2 identical over 8 bases. With 5 bases clipped from V and 5 bases from J, the junction kept 10 bases outside the gene matches. This CDR3 is 15 amino acids long. CDR1 is SQVTM, CDR2 ANQGSEA, per germline.

This chain uses TRBV28 with TRBJ2-1; perhaps TRBD1 as D (5 bases). CDR3 length: 14 residues. Germline-derived CDR1 and CDR2 are MDHEN and SYDVKM. Trimming cost V 2 bases and J 8 bases, with 13 bases left between them. The DNA for the CDR3 is TGTGCCAGCAGTTTAGGGCAGGGCTTTGATGAGCAGTTCTTC. The encoded protein is CASSLGQGFDEQFF.

A note on this clone: The identical CDR3 is also encoded by other nucleotide sequences in the sample. The V gene is TRBV6-5, the J gene TRBJ2-7, with D possibly TRBD1 on 6 matching bases. Germline CDR1 and CDR2: MNHEY and SVGAGI. The V end was cut by 0 bases, the J end by 3 bases, with 12 bases between. This CDR3 is 15 amino acids long. This chain's CDR3 is CASSYSSQGNYEQYF. The CDR3 bases are TGTGCCAGCAGTTACTCGAGCCAGGGGAACTACGAGCAGTACTTC.

The rearrangement joins TRBV19 to TRBJ1-5; 7 bases are shared with TRBD1. Germline-derived CDR1 and CDR2 are LNHDA and SQIVND (reference sequence). The ends lost 5 bases at V and 0 bases at J; junction bases unmatched: 10. The CDR3 loop spans 17 amino acids. The CDR3 is CASSSSGQSVSNQPQHF. The CDR3 coding sequence is TGTGCCAGTAGTTCATCGGGACAGTCAGTTAGCAATCAGCCCCAGCATTTT.

The chain employs TRBV5-1 and TRBJ2-5; the D gene is possibly TRBD1 (5 bases). The length of the CDR3 is 14 residues. Trimming shortened V by 0 bases and J by 3 bases, and 9 bases separated the two germline ends. The V gene's germline CDR1 is SGHRS and CDR2 YFSETQ. DNA of the CDR3: TGCGCCAGCAGCTTGGATAGGGGCGAAGAGACCCAGTACTTC. It encodes CASSLDRGEETQYF. The full variable domain, completed using reference TRBV5-1 and TRBJ2-5, is KAGVTQTPRYLIKTRGQQVTLSCSPISGHRSVSWYQQTPGQGLQFLFEYFSETQRNKGNFPGRFSGRQFSNSRSEMNVSTLELGDSALYLCASSLDRGEETQYFGPGTRLLVL.

This clone was picked up one time. This chain links TRBV2 with TRBJ2-7; TRBD2 agrees at 9 bases. J gave up 3 bases and V 11 bases, and 8 bases lay outside the gene matches. The CDR3 runs to 13 residues. Germline CDR1 and CDR2: SNHLY and FYNNEI. The CDR3 DNA reads as TGTGCCGGGTCGGCTAGCGGGGTCTACGAGCAGTACTTC. It translates to CAGSASGVYEQYF.

The chain links TRBV5-6 to TRBJ2-7; TRBD1 or TRBD2 may be the D gene (9 bases each). Germline V CDR1 and CDR2: SGHDT, YYEEEE. Trimming left V 4 bases short and J 3 bases short, with 29 bases between. The CDR3 totals 19 residues. This chain's CDR3 is CASSDVTGGLAGGNYEQYF. The CDR3, as DNA: TGTGCCAGCAGCGACGTGACAGGGGGATTGGCGGGAGGGAACTACGAGCAGTACTTC.

The rearrangement uses TRBV18 and TRBJ1-1; no clear D gene. The CDR3 totals 14 residues. The V and J ends lost 1 base and 1 base respectively, with 7 bases between them. Germline V gene data show CDR1 as KGHSH and CDR2 as LQKENI. CDR3 residues: CASSPQAPNTEAFF. CDR3 in DNA: TGTGCCAGCTCACCACAGGCCCCGAACACTGAAGCTTTCTTT.

The chain has TRBV29-1 and TRBJ1-2; D is unclear. CDR3 length: 12 amino acids. Germline CDR1 is SQVTM and CDR2 is ANQGSEA. V lost 8 bases, J lost 7 bases, and 17 bases lay in between. The CDR3 here is CSSTQELVGYTF. CDR3 bases: TGCAGCTCCACCCAGGAACTAGTTGGCTACACCTTC.

This clone appeared a few times. A read error may be the cause here, since a much bigger clone is one base away. The chain uses TRBV6-4 and TRBJ2-1; 10 bases match TRBD2. Germline assignment: CDR1 MRHNA and CDR2 SNTAGT. V lost 4 bases and J lost 1; bases outside the gene matches: 1. The CDR3 contains 15 residues. The CDR3 DNA reads as TGTGCCAGCAGTGCTAGCGGGAGTTCCTACAATGAGCAGTTCTTC. Protein product: CASSASGSSYNEQFF.

The V call is TRBV28, the J call TRBJ1-5, with D perhaps TRBD1 (5 bases). The germline CDR1 and CDR2 sequences are MDHEN and SYDVKM. The CDR3 extends over 11 amino acids. Trimming pared 6 bases from V and 9 bases from J, leaving 9 bases between. CDR3 loop: CASRRGGPQHF. The CDR3 nucleotides are TGTGCCAGCAGGAGGGGCGGGCCCCAGCATTTT.

The chain carries TRBV30 and TRBJ1-1, with D perhaps matching TRBD1 (5 bases). The length of the CDR3 is 17 residues. Germline CDR1 and CDR2: GTSNPN and SVGIG (reference sequence). Trimming removed 2 bases at V and 0 bases at J, with 19 bases between. CDR3 residues: CAWSREGLGGLNTEAFF. The CDR3 nucleotides read TGTGCCTGGAGTAGAGAGGGGTTGGGCGGTTTGAACACTGAAGCTTTCTTT.

This clone has just a few counts. The chain combines TRBV5-1 with TRBJ1-2; 8 bases map to TRBD1. The CDR3 spans 13 residues. Germline V lookup: CDR1 SGHRS, CDR2 YFSETQ. Trimming took 4 bases from V and 2 from J; bases not matched to a gene: 1. Here the CDR3 DNA reads TGCGCCAGCAGCGGACAGGGAAACTATGGCTACACCTTC. Translation gives CASSGQGNYGYTF.

The chain links TRBV28 to TRBJ1-2; 10 nucleotides align to TRBD1. This CDR3 spans 16 amino acids. Trimming took 6 bases from V and 5 from J; bases not matched to a gene: 12. Per germline, CDR1 MDHEN and CDR2 SYDVKM. The DNA for the CDR3 is TGTGCCAGCAGATCCCCGGGACAGGGGTCATATTATGGCTACACCTTC. Residues: CASRSPGQGSYYGYTF.

In this sample, this clone turned up a few times. This chain links TRBV7-2 with TRBJ2-1, with 10 bases that match TRBD2. This CDR3 is 16 amino acids long. V was pared by 3 bases and J by 6 bases, with 8 bases of the junction left unmatched. Per germline, CDR1 SGHTA and CDR2 FQGNSA. This chain's CDR3 is CASSFQGGLARNEQFF. The CDR3, as DNA: TGTGCCAGCAGCTTCCAGGGGGGACTAGCGCGCAATGAGCAGTTCTTC.

The chain couples TRBV5-1 to TRBJ2-7; TRBD2 might be the D (6 bases). The V end lost 4 bases, the J end lost 6 bases, and 14 bases lay between the germline ends. The germline V gene has CDR1 SGHRS and CDR2 YFSETQ. The CDR3 sequence is 13 residues long. The CDR3 DNA reads TGCGCCAGCAGCATCGGGAGTAACGGCGAGCAGTACTTC. Translating gives CASSIGSNGEQYF. The complete variable domain, with remaining parts taken from reference TRBV5-1 and TRBJ2-7, reads KAGVTQTPRYLIKTRGQQVTLSCSPISGHRSVSWYQQTPGQGLQFLFEYFSETQRNKGNFPGRFSGRQFSNSRSEMNVSTLELGDSALYLCASSIGSNGEQYFGPGTRLTVT.

The chain links TRBV7-9 to TRBJ2-2; TRBD2 might be the D (6 bases). V was shortened by 7 bases and J by 5 bases, with 17 bases between the two germline ends. The length of the CDR3 is 15 residues. Germline CDR1 and CDR2: SEHNR and FQNEAQ (reference sequence). CDR3 residues: CASIPWRGGTGELFF. The CDR3 DNA is TGTGCCAGCATCCCCTGGCGGGGAGGTACCGGGGAGCTGTTTTTT.

The chain recombines TRBV2 with TRBJ1-5, with a tentative D call TRBD1 (6 bases). Germline V gives CDR1 SNHLY, CDR2 FYNNEI. The ends were cut back, 5 bases at V and 0 bases at J, with 11 bases in the middle. The CDR3 runs 15 residues. The DNA of the CDR3 is TGTGCCAGCAGTCCCCCGACAGGTAGCAATCAGCCCCAGCATTTT. It is translated as CASSPPTGSNQPQHF. Looking up the rest from reference TRBV2 and TRBJ1-5 gives the full variable domain: EPEVTQTPSHQVTQMGQEVILRCVPISNHLYFYWYRQILGQKVEFLVSFYNNEISEKSEIFDDQFSVERPDGSNFTLKIRSTKLEDSAMYFCASSPPTGSNQPQHFGDGTRLSIL.

The chain is built from TRBV6-6 and TRBJ2-5; weak D call: TRBD2 (7 bases). V was trimmed by 7 bases and J by 2 bases, leaving 17 bases between them. CDR1 and CDR2 (germline): MNHNY, SVGAGI (reference sequence). The CDR3 sequence is 15 residues long. The CDR3 region has the DNA TGTGCCAGCACGCGGGGGCCGAACCTTCAAGAGACCCAGTACTTC. Its protein is CASTRGPNLQETQYF.

The chain is built from TRBV19 and TRBJ1-1, with D maybe TRBD1 (5 bases). Between the trimmed V and J ends, which lost 7 bases and 1 base, there was a span of 13 bases. Germline CDR1 reads LNHDA; CDR2 reads SQIVND (reference sequence). This CDR3 has 14 residues. The CDR3 loop reads CASTPWGRNTEAFF. The CDR3 bases are TGTGCCAGTACCCCTTGGGGCAGGAACACTGAAGCTTTCTTT.